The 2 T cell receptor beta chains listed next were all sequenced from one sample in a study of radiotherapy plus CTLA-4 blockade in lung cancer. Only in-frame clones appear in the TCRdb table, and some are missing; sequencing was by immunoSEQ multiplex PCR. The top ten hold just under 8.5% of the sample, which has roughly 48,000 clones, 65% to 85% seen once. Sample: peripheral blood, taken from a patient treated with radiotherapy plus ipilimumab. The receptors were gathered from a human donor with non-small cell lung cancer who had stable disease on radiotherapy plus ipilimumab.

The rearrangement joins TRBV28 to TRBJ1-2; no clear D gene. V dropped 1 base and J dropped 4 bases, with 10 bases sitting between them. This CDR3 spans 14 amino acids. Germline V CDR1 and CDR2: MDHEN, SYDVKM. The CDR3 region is CASSLSARTYGYTF. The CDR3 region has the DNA TGTGCCAGCAGTTTATCAGCCAGGACCTATGGCTACACCTTC.

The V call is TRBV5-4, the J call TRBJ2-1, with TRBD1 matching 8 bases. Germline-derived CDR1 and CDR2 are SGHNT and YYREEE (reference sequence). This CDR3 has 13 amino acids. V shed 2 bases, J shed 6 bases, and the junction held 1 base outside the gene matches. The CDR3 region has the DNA TGTGCCAGCAGCTTAACAGGGGGCAATGAGCAGTTCTTC. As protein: CASSLTGGNEQFF.